This T cell receptor (beta chain) was identified during a study of OX40 agonist ivuxolimab in advanced cancers. Study results and limitations: The antigens recognized by the expanded peripheral T cells, that is their antigen specificity, were not determined.

Sequencing was performed with immunoSEQ multiplex PCR; in TCRdb, only in-frame clones are kept and a portion is missing. This table holds roughly 43,000 clones, roughly 90% found once. Comment on this clone: Its antigen is undetermined.

This CDR3 has 16 amino acids. Germline CDR1 reads MNHEY; CDR2 reads SMNVEV (reference sequence). V dropped 2 bases and J dropped 5 bases, with 16 bases sitting between them. This TCR derives from an adult with an advanced solid tumor such as melanoma, head and neck, liver or kidney cancer. Sequenced material: CD4+ or CD8+ T cells sorted from blood, taken in a trial of the OX40 agonist ivuxolimab. The chain uses TRBV27 and TRBJ2-1, with D perhaps TRBD2 (6 bases). The DNA of the CDR3 is TGTGCCAGCAGTTTAAATGGGCGGGGATTTAACAATGAGCAGTTCTTC. Protein: CASSLNGRGFNNEQFF.